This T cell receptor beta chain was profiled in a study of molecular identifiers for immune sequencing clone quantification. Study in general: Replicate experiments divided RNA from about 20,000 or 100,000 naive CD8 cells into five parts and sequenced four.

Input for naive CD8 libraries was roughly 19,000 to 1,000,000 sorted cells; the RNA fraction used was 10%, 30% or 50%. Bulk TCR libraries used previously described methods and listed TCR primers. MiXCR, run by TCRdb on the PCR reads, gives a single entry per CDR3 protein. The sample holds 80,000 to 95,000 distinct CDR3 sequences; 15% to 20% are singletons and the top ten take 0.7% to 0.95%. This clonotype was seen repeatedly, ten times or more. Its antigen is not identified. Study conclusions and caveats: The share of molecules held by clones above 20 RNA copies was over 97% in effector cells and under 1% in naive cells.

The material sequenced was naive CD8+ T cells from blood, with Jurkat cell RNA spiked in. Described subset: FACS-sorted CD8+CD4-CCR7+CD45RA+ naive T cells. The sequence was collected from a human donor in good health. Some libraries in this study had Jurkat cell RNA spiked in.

The CDR3 reads CASKGADTQYF. For the CDR3, the DNA is TGTGCCAGCAAGGGGGCGGATACGCAGTATTTT. The J gene is TRBJ2-3, the V gene TRBV28; 7 bases fit TRBD1. The CDR3 is 11 residues long. The junction had 1 base not matched to a gene; V was cut back by 7 bases and J by 6 bases. Germline V gene data show CDR1 as MDHEN and CDR2 as SYDVKM.